This TCR beta chain was sequenced during a study of regulatory T cells in long-lasting Graves disease. Documented time point: newly diagnosed GD, antithyroid drugs for less than 3 months. Researchers made the TCR library from RNA that was extracted from PBMCs. With regard to this clonotype: Its specificity is not known.

V was clipped by 4 bases and J by 6 bases, with 11 bases between them. There are 13 residues in the CDR3. CDR1 SGHDT and CDR2 YYEEEE come from the germline V gene. General study findings and limits: Persistent cases favored TRBV28, TRBJ1-2 and TRBJ2-5. Accuracy was possibly reduced by small sample size. New patients shared some 890 public clonotypes, fewer than the approximately 2,700 shared by persistent patients. Blood alone, not thyroid tissue, was studied.

Arm-PCR with iRepertoire HTBI primers amplified the CDR3 regions for these TCR beta libraries. Each CDR3 protein is one row after TCRdb ran MiXCR on the multiplex PCR reads. The sample shows 550,000 to 700,000 distinct CDR3 sequences, roughly 15% of them seen only once. In addition, the sample was reused for a study of T cells in Graves' hyperthyroidism and ophthalmopathy.

The rearrangement links TRBV5-6 to TRBJ2-4, with D perhaps matching TRBD2 (6 bases). The source was peripheral blood mononuclear cells (PBMCs), collected at new diagnosis, from a patient treated with antithyroid drugs. The TCR was taken from a man aged 18 to 29 with Graves disease. In DNA form, the CDR3 reads TGTGCCAGCAGCCGGGGGACTGGAAACATTCAGTACTTC. Its protein product is CASSRGTGNIQYF.